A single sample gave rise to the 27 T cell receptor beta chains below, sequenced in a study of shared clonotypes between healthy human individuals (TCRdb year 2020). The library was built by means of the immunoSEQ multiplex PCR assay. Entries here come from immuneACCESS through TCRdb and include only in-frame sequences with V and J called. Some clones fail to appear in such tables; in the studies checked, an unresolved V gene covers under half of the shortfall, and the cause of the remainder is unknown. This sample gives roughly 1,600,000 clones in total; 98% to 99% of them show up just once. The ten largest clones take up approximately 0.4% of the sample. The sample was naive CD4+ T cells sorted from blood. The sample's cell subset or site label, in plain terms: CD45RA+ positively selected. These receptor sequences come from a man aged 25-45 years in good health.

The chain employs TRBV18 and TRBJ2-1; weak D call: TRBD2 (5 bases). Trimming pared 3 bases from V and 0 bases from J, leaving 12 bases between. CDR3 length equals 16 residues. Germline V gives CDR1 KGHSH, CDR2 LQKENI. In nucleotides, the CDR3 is TGTGCCAGCTCACCGGTTGCGGGCAGCTCCTACAATGAGCAGTTCTTC. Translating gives CASSPVAGSSYNEQFF.

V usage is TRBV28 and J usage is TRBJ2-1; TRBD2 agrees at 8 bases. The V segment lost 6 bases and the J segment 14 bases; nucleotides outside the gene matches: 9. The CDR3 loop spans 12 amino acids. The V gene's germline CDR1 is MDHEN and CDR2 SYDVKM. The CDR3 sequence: CASSTPGLVKFF. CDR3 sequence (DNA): TGTGCCAGCAGCACACCGGGACTAGTGAAGTTCTTC.

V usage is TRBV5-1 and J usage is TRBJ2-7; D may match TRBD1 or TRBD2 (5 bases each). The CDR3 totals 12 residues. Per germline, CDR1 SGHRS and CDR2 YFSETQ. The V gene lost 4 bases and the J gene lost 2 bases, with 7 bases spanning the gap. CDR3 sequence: CASSEGPYEQYF. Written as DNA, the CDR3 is TGCGCCAGCAGCGAGGGACCCTACGAGCAGTACTTC.

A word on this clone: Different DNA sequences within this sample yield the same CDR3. Written as DNA, the CDR3 is TGCGCCAGCAGCTTGGGTACCACCTACGAGCAGTACTTC. It yields the protein CASSLGTTYEQYF. V usage is TRBV5-1 and J usage is TRBJ2-7; D gene uncertain. CDR3 length: 13 amino acids. The V gene's germline CDR1 is SGHRS and CDR2 YFSETQ. Trimming removed 0 bases at V and 2 bases at J, with 6 bases between.

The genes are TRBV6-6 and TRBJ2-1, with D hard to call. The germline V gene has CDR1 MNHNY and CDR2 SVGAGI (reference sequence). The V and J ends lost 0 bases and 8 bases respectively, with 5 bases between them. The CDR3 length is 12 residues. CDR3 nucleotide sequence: TGTGCCAGCAGTTACTCTAGGGATGAGCAGTTCTTC. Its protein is CASSYSRDEQFF.

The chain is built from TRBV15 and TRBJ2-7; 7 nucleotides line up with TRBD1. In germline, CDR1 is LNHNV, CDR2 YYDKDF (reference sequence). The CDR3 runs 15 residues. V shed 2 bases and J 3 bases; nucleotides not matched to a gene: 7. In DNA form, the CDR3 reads TGTGCCACCAGCAGATCTCCGGGACAGAGCTACGAGCAGTACTTC. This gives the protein CATSRSPGQSYEQYF.

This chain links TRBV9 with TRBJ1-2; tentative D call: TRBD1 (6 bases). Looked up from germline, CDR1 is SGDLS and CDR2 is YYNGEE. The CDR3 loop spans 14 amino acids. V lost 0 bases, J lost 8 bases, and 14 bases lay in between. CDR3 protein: CASSVVGAVGGYTF. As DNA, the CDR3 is TGTGCCAGCAGCGTAGTGGGGGCTGTGGGAGGCTACACCTTC.

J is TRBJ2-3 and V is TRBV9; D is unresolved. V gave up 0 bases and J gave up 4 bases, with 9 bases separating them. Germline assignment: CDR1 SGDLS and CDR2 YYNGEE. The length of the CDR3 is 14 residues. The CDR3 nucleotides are TGTGCCAGCAGCGTAGACTTGAGGTCAGATACGCAGTATTTT. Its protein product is CASSVDLRSDTQYF.

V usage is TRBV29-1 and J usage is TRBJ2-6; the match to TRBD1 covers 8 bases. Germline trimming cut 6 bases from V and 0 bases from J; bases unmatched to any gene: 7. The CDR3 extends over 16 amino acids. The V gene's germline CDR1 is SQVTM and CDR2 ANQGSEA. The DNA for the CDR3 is TGCAGCGTAAAGGGGACAGGAGGCTCTGGGGCCAACGTCCTGACTTTC. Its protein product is CSVKGTGGSGANVLTF.

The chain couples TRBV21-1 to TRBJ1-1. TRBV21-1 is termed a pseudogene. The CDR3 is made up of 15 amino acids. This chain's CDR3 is CASSTRTSPNTEAFF. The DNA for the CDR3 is TGTGCCAGCAGCACGAGGACCTCCCCAAACACTGAAGCTTTCTTT.

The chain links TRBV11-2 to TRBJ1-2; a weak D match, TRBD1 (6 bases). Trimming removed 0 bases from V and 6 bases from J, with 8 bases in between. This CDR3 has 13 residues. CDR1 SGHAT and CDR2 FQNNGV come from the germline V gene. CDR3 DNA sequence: TGTGCCAGCAGCTTAGATCCAGGGGATGGCTACACCTTC. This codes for CASSLDPGDGYTF.

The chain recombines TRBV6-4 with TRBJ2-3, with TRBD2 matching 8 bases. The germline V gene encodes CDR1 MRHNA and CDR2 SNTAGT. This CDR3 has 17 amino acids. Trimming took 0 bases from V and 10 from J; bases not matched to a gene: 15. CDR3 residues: CASSDSRVEPSGLAQYF. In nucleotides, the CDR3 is TGTGCCAGCAGTGACTCGAGGGTTGAGCCATCGGGACTAGCGCAGTATTTT.

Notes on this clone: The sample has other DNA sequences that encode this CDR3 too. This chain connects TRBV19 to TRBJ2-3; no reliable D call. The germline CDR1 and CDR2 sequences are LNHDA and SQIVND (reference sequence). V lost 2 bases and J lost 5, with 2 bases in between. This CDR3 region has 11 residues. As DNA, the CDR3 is TGTGCCAGTAGTATATTAGATACGCAGTATTTT. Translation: CASSILDTQYF.

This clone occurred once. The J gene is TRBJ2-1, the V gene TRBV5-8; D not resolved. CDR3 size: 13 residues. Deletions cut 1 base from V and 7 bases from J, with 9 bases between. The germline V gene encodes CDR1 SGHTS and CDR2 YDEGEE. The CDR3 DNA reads TGTGCCAGCAGCTTGCTGTGGGGAAATGAGCAGTTCTTC. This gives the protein CASSLLWGNEQFF.

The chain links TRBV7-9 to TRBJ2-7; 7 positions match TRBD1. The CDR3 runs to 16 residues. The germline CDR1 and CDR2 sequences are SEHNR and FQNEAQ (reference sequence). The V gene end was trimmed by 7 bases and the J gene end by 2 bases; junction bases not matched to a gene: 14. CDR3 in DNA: TGTGCCAGCACCCTAAGCCTTACAGGGGTAGCCTACGAGCAGTACTTC. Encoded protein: CASTLSLTGVAYEQYF.

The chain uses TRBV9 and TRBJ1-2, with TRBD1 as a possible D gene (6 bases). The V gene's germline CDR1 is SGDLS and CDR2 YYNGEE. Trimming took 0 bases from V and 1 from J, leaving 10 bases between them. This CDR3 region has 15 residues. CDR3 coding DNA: TGTGCCAGCAGCGTAGGGCCAGGGGTTAACTATGGCTACACCTTC. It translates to CASSVGPGVNYGYTF. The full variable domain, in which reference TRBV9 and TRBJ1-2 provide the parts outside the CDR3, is DSGVTQTPKHLITATGQRVTLRCSPRSGDLSVYWYQQSLDQGLQFLIQYYNGEERAKGNILERFSAQQFPDLHSELNLSSLELGDSALYFCASSVGPGVNYGYTFGSGTRLTVV.

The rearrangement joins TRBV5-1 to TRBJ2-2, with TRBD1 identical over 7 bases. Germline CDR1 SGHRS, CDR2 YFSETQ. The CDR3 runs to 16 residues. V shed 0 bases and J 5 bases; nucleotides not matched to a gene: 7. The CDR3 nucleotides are TGCGCCAGCAGCTTGGCCCAGGGGGATCTTACCGGGGAGCTGTTTTTT. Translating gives CASSLAQGDLTGELFF.

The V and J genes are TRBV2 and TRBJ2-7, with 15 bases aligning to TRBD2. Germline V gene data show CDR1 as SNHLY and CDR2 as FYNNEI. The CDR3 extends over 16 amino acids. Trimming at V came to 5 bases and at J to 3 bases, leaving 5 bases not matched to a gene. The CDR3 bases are TGTGCCAGCAGTCGGACTAGCGGGAGGGCCCGCTACGAGCAGTACTTC. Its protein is CASSRTSGRARYEQYF. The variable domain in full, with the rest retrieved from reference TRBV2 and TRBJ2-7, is EPEVTQTPSHQVTQMGQEVILRCVPISNHLYFYWYRQILGQKVEFLVSFYNNEISEKSEIFDDQFSVERPDGSNFTLKIRSTKLEDSAMYFCASSRTSGRARYEQYFGPGTRLTVT.

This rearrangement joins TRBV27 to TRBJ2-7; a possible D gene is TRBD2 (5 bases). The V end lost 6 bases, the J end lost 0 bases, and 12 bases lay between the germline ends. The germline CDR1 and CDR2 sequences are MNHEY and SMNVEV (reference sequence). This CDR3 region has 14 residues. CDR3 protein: CASRRRGPSYEQYF. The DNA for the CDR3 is TGTGCCAGCAGGAGACGGGGTCCCTCCTACGAGCAGTACTTC.

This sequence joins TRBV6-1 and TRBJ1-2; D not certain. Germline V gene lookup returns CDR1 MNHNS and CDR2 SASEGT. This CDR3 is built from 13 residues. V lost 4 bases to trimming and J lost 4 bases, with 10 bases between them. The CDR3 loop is CASSGELVYGYTF. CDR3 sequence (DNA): TGTGCCAGCAGTGGAGAGTTAGTCTATGGCTACACCTTC.

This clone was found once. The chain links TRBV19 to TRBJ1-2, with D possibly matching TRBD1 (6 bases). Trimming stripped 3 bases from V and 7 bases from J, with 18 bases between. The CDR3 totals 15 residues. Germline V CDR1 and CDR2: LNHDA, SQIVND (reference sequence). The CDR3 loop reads CASSIEIRGAGGYTF. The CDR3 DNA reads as TGTGCCAGTAGTATTGAGATCCGGGGGGCCGGTGGCTACACCTTC.

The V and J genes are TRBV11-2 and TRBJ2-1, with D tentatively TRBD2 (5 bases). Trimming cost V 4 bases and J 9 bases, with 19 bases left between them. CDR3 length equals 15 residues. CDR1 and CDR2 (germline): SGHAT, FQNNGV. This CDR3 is CASSSRTGGLVEQFF. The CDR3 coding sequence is TGTGCCAGCAGCTCCAGAACCGGAGGATTGGTTGAGCAGTTCTTC.

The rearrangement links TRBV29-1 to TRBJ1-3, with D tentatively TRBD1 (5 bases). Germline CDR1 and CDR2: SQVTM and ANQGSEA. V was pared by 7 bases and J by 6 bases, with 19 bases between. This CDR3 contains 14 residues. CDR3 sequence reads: CSAHRDGQENTIYF. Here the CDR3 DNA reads TGCAGCGCTCACCGGGACGGCCAAGAAAACACCATATATTTT. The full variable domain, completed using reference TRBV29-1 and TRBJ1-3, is SAVISQKPSRDICQRGTSLTIQCQVDSQVTMMFWYRQQPGQSLTLIATANQGSEATYESGFVIDKFPISRPNLTFSTLTVSNMSPEDSSIYLCSAHRDGQENTIYFGEGSWLTVV.

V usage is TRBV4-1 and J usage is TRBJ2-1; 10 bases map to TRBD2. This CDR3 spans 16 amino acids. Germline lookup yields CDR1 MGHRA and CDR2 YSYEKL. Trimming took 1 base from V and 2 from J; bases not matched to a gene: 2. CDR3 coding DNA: TGCGCCAGCAGCCAAGTGGGGACTAGCGCCTACAATGAGCAGTTCTTC. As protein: CASSQVGTSAYNEQFF.

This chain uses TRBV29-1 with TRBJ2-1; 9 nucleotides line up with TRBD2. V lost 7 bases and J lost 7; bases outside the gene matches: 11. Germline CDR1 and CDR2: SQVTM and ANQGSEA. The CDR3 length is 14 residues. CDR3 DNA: TGCAGCGCTTCTATTAGACTAGCGGTTAATGAGCAGTTCTTC. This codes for CSASIRLAVNEQFF.

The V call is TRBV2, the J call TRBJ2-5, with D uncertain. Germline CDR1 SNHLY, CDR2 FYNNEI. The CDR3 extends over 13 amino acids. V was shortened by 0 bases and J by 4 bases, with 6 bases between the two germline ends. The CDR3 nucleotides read TGTGCCAGCAGTGAAGCGCCGCGAGAGACCCAGTACTTC. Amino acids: CASSEAPRETQYF.

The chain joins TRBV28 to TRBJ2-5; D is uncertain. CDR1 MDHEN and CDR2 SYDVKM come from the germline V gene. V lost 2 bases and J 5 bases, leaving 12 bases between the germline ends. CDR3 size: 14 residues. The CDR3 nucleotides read TGTGCCAGCAGTTTACTTGGTAGCTTGGAGACCCAGTACTTC. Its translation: CASSLLGSLETQYF.